This is a list of T cell receptor beta chains from one sample in a study of CD8 T cells in ankylosing spondylitis. TCRdb reprocessed the 5' RACE reads via MiXCR and lists one record per CDR3 protein. The sample lists 130,000 or so distinct CDR3 sequences, about 7% seen once, with more than 9% in the top ten. Source material: blood, either unsorted or a sorted T cell fraction (not recorded which). The receptor set was obtained from a male donor with ankylosing spondylitis or in good health (not recorded which). CDR3s include the opening cysteine and the closing phenylalanine or tryptophan. D genes are given only for firm matches. Size tells how often a clone was seen (once, few, many) or the class of an expanded clone, and some rows leave it out.

abundance | len | j_gene | v_gene | d_gene | CDR3aa | CDR3nt
. | 12 | TRBJ2-1 | TRBV20-1 | . | CSASMRANEQFF | TGCAGTGCTAGTATGAGGGCCAATGAGCAGTTCTTC
. | 13 | TRBJ2-1 | TRBV9 | . | CASSVGLNNEQFF | TGTGCCAGCAGCGTAGGACTCAACAATGAGCAGTTCTTC
many | 14 | TRBJ2-7 | TRBV29-1 | TRBD1 | CSVPWTGNSYEQYF | TGCAGCGTTCCGTGGACAGGGAACTCCTACGAGCAGTACTTC
many | 14 | TRBJ2-7 | TRBV20-1 | . | CSARDQRQTYEQYF | TGCAGTGCTAGAGATCAGCGGCAAACCTACGAGCAGTACTTC
few | 15 | TRBJ1-2 | TRBV28 | TRBD1 | CASSSPGQGGYGYTF | TGTGCCAGCAGTTCCCCCGGACAGGGAGGCTATGGCTACACCTTC
many | 15 | TRBJ2-1 | TRBV21-1 | . | CAGVGVGRDRDEQFF | TGTGCCGGCGTCGGTGTGGGCCGTGATCGTGATGAGCAGTTCTTC
many | 12 | TRBJ2-7 | TRBV6-1 | TRBD1 | CASRDRAYEQYF | TGTGCCAGCAGAGACAGGGCCTACGAGCAGTACTTC
many | 14 | TRBJ2-2 | TRBV20-1 | . | CSARQGITTGELFF | TGCAGTGCTAGACAGGGGATTACCACCGGGGAGCTGTTTTTT
many | 13 | TRBJ2-5 | TRBV12-3/TRBV12-4 | . | CASAPDGQETQYF | TGTGCTTCTGCCCCCGACGGACAAGAGACCCAGTACTTC
many | 16 | TRBJ2-5 | TRBV10-3 | TRBD2 | CAISEYGTSSQETQYF | TGTGCCATCAGTGAGTATGGGACTAGCAGCCAAGAGACCCAGTACTTC
many | 16 | TRBJ2-7 | TRBV10-3 | TRBD2 | CAISESGLAGSYEQYF | TGTGCCATCAGTGAGTCAGGACTAGCGGGGAGCTACGAGCAGTACTTC
many | 12 | TRBJ2-1 | TRBV29-1 | TRBD2 | CSVGLVAGEQFF | TGCAGCGTCGGACTAGTCGCCGGTGAGCAGTTCTTC
many | 15 | TRBJ1-1 | TRBV5-1 | . | CASSPDAGLGTEAFF | TGCGCCAGCAGCCCCGACGCGGGGTTGGGGACTGAAGCTTTCTTT
many | 15 | TRBJ1-4 | TRBV5-1 | TRBD1 | CASSMTGTGWEKLFF | TGCGCCAGCAGCATGACCGGGACAGGATGGGAAAAACTGTTTTTT
many | 14 | TRBJ2-3 | TRBV15 | TRBD2 | CATQLAGSQDTQYF | TGTGCCACCCAACTAGCGGGCTCCCAAGATACGCAGTATTTT
many | 14 | TRBJ2-7 | TRBV20-1 | . | CSAMARVLVNEQYF | TGCAGTGCTATGGCAAGGGTTTTAGTGAACGAGCAGTACTTC
many | 17 | TRBJ2-7 | TRBV5-1 | . | CASSLSLWTSSSYEQYF | TGCGCCAGCAGCTTGAGCTTGTGGACATCCTCCTCCTACGAGCAGTACTTC
many | 16 | TRBJ2-2 | TRBV29-1 | TRBD2 | CSVVGASGRRTGELFF | TGCAGCGTTGTAGGGGCTAGCGGGAGGCGCACCGGGGAGCTGTTTTTT
many | 16 | TRBJ2-2 | TRBV5-5 | TRBD2 | CASSLDGTSGTGELFF | TGTGCCAGCAGCTTAGACGGGACTAGCGGCACCGGGGAGCTGTTTTTT
many | 16 | TRBJ2-5 | TRBV5-1 | . | CASSLAGGTSQETQYF | TGCGCCAGCAGCTTGGCCGGGGGCACCAGCCAAGAGACCCAGTACTTC
many | 14 | TRBJ1-5 | TRBV5-1 | TRBD1 | CASSPGQQDQPQHF | TGCGCCAGCAGCCCGGGACAGCAGGATCAGCCCCAGCATTTT
. | 16 | TRBJ1-4 | TRBV6-5 | TRBD1 | CASSSGQGSTNEKLFF | TGTGCCAGCAGTTCGGGACAGGGGTCCACTAATGAAAAACTGTTTTTT
few | 15 | TRBJ1-1 | TRBV9 | . | CASSGRESMNTEAFF | TGTGCCAGCAGCGGAAGGGAGTCGATGAACACTGAAGCTTTCTTT
many | 12 | TRBJ2-5 | TRBV10-3 | . | CAISGQGETQYF | TGTGCCATCAGTGGCCAGGGTGAGACCCAGTACTTC
many | 16 | TRBJ2-3 | TRBV12-3/TRBV12-4 | TRBD1 | CASSPGTGGFVDTQYF | TGTGCCAGCAGTCCCGGGACAGGGGGATTCGTAGATACGCAGTATTTT
. | 15 | TRBJ2-7 | TRBV2 | TRBD2 | CASRAQAGSSYEQYF | TGTGCCAGCAGGGCCCAAGCGGGGAGCTCCTACGAGCAGTACTTC
many | 12 | TRBJ2-3 | TRBV10-2 | . | CASGGSTDTQYF | TGCGCCAGCGGGGGTAGCACAGATACGCAGTATTTT
many | 12 | TRBJ2-7 | TRBV20-1 | . | CSSSRVSYEQYF | TGCAGTTCCAGCAGGGTTTCCTACGAGCAGTACTTC
medium-sized | 14 | TRBJ1-6 | TRBV7-6 | TRBD1 | CASSLTGNHSPLHF | TGTGCCAGCAGCTTGACAGGGAATCATTCACCCCTCCACTTT
many | 14 | TRBJ1-2 | TRBV25-1 | TRBD1 | CASRGDRANYGYTF | TGTGCCAGCAGGGGGGACAGAGCTAACTATGGCTACACCTTC
many | 12 | TRBJ2-1 | TRBV5-1 | TRBD2 | CASSPGGYEQFF | TGCGCCAGCAGCCCGGGAGGGTATGAGCAGTTCTTC
. | 13 | TRBJ1-1 | TRBV5-6 | . | CASSLEARVEAFF | TGTGCCAGCAGCTTGGAGGCCAGGGTGGAAGCTTTCTTT
many | 12 | TRBJ1-5 | TRBV20-1 | . | CSARVGREPQHF | TGCAGTGCTAGAGTGGGGCGGGAGCCCCAGCATTTT
many | 17 | TRBJ1-2 | TRBV9 | TRBD1 | CASRGQGAPADNYGYTF | TGTGCCAGCAGAGGGCAGGGGGCTCCAGCAGATAACTATGGCTACACCTTC
many | 16 | TRBJ1-2 | TRBV7-2 | . | CASSLSRAQMNYGYTF | TGTGCCAGCAGCTTATCCAGGGCCCAAATGAACTATGGCTACACCTTC
. | 17 | TRBJ2-5 | TRBV20-1 | . | CSATVVIGERVRGTQYF | TGCAGTGCCACGGTGGTAATAGGGGAAAGGGTTCGTGGGACCCAGTACTTC
many | 14 | TRBJ1-2 | TRBV5-1 | . | CASSLEGFSYGYTF | TGCGCCAGCAGCTTAGAAGGGTTCAGCTATGGCTACACCTTC
many | 16 | TRBJ2-1 | TRBV6-5 | . | CASSYSIAFAYNEQFF | TGTGCCAGCAGTTACTCGATAGCCTTTGCCTACAATGAGCAGTTCTTC
. | 15 | TRBJ2-7 | TRBV7-2 | . | CASSLVRGPYNEQYF | TGTGCCAGCAGCTTAGTGAGGGGCCCTTACAACGAGCAGTACTTC
many | 11 | TRBJ2-3 | TRBV20-1 | . | CSASWADTQYF | TGCAGTGCTAGCTGGGCAGATACGCAGTATTTT
many | 14 | TRBJ1-5 | TRBV5-1 | . | CASSPDGANQPQHF | TGCGCCAGCAGCCCCGACGGGGCCAATCAGCCCCAGCATTTT
many | 13 | TRBJ2-2 | TRBV20-1 | . | CSARAVGHGELFF | TGCAGTGCCAGAGCAGTGGGGCACGGGGAGCTGTTTTTT
many | 15 | TRBJ2-3 | TRBV7-2 | . | CASSLVFAGTDTQYF | TGTGCCAGCAGCTTAGTTTTTGCCGGCACAGATACGCAGTATTTT
many | 16 | TRBJ2-1 | TRBV7-3 | . | CASSFTGSVSYNEQFF | TGTGCCAGCAGCTTCACAGGGTCGGTGTCCTACAATGAGCAGTTCTTC
many | 15 | TRBJ2-1 | TRBV12-3/TRBV12-4 | TRBD2 | CASRTGTSAYNEQFF | TGTGCCAGCAGGACCGGGACTAGCGCCTACAATGAGCAGTTCTTC
many | 17 | TRBJ1-6 | TRBV15 | . | CATSRDRGQSDNSPLHF | TGTGCCACCAGCAGAGATCGCGGCCAATCGGATAATTCACCCCTCCACTTT
many | 17 | TRBJ2-4 | TRBV21-1 | . | CASSAPREGVDKNIQYF | TGTGCCAGCAGCGCCCCTAGGGAGGGGGTAGACAAAAACATTCAGTACTTC
many | 16 | TRBJ2-1 | TRBV5-1 | . | CASSSGWGLDYNEQFF | TGCGCCAGCAGCTCTGGGTGGGGGCTTGACTACAATGAGCAGTTCTTC
. | 15 | TRBJ2-2 | TRBV11-3 | . | CASSSDGTPAGELFF | TGTGCCAGCAGCTCAGACGGGACACCAGCCGGGGAGCTGTTTTTT
many | 10 | TRBJ2-1 | TRBV5-1 | . | CASGSREQFF | TGCGCCAGCGGTTCCCGTGAGCAGTTCTTC
many | 13 | TRBJ2-1 | TRBV5-5 | . | CASSLNRNNEQFF | TGTGCCAGCAGCTTGAACAGAAACAATGAGCAGTTCTTC
many | 15 | TRBJ2-6 | TRBV5-1 | . | CASSLRTYGANVLTF | TGCGCCAGCAGCTTGAGGACTTATGGGGCCAACGTCCTGACTTTC
many | 16 | TRBJ1-3 | TRBV15 | TRBD1 | CATSSQTGGFRNTIYF | TGTGCCACCAGCTCCCAGACAGGGGGATTTCGAAACACCATATATTTT